A selection of T cell receptor beta chains follows, all from one sample in a study of blood T cell repertoires in COVID-19. TCRdb's copy holds only in-frame clones and misses some; the assay was immunoSEQ multiplex PCR. The sample lists 140,000 to 150,000 clones, roughly 87% occurring once. Sequenced: peripheral blood. The source is a man in his 70s with acute or convalescent COVID-19. CDR3s leave out the opening cysteine and the closing phenylalanine or tryptophan. Rows may omit the clone size; those that give it use once, few, many or a size class.

>TRBJ1-1|.|12|TRBV5-6
ASSIQGATTEAF
>TRBJ2-7|.|13|TRBV6-5
ASSYSRTGVNEQY
>TRBJ2-5|.|11|TRBV25-1
ASRRPGEETQY
>TRBJ1-2|.|10|TRBV5-3
ARSPGSRGYT
>TRBJ1-6|.|14|TRBV5-1
ASSLSPGQANSPLH
>TRBJ1-5|.|14|TRBV28
ASSFALGQRDQPQH
>TRBJ1-5|.|12|TRBV6-5
ASKGLRPNQPQH
>TRBJ2-6|.|15|TRBV7-2
ASAPVTRVSGANVLT
>TRBJ1-2|.|12|TRBV29-1
SVVTAGANYGYT
>TRBJ2-6|.|13|TRBV6-5
ASTRQGPGANVLT
>TRBJ1-5|.|12|TRBV20-1
SASLGGSNQPQH
>TRBJ1-4|.|11|TRBV6-5
ASRGQGNEKLF
>TRBJ2-1|.|10|TRBV30
AWSFTGAEQF
>TRBJ2-3|.|14|TRBV5-1
ASSLGLAGRLDTQY
>TRBJ1-5|.|13|TRBV7-2
ASTSAGISNQPQH
>TRBJ1-5|.|13|TRBV10-3
AISDQDSSNQPQH
>TRBJ2-7|few|11|TRBV10-3
AISVGGQGEQY
>TRBJ1-5|few|11|TRBV16
ASSQIPGGPQH
>TRBJ1-5|.|13|TRBV7-9
ASSDQGNSNQPQH
>TRBJ1-1|.|11|TRBV5-4
ASSRDRNTEAF
>TRBJ1-2|once|16|TRBV19
ASTDVGQGRSANYGYT
>TRBJ2-5|.|16|TRBV20-1
SASPRSAVRGYQETQY
>TRBJ2-2|few|11|TRBV9
ASSYRFTGELF
>TRBJ1-1|medium-sized|11|TRBV14
ASSQIGDNEAF
>TRBJ2-7|.|15|TRBV19
ASSIPPLRDWAEEQY
>TRBJ1-6|.|12|TRBV19
ASSIRRGREPLH
>TRBJ1-3|.|14|TRBV9
ASSVAQGQSGNTIY
>TRBJ2-5|.|9|TRBV12-3/TRBV12-4
ASTRAETQY
>TRBJ1-2|once|11|TRBV7-9
ATSSGQRGGYT
>TRBJ1-5|once|13|TRBV6-1
ASGDPGTGGQPQH
>TRBJ1-3|.|15|TRBV18
ASSPGQGLEDGNTIY
>TRBJ1-4|.|15|TRBV5-1
ASSRSGQGPTNEKLF
>TRBJ1-5|.|13|TRBV19
ASAQDRASNQPQH
>TRBJ1-5|.|13|TRBV11-2
ASSLDTGGNQPQH
>TRBJ1-1|.|11|TRBV12-3/TRBV12-4
ASSTGQGASGF
>TRBJ1-1|.|13|TRBV18
ASSPGQGQNTEAF
>TRBJ2-3|.|13|TRBV9
ASSVGQGLGDTQY
>TRBJ1-4|once|10|TRBV27
ASRGRNEKLF
>TRBJ1-1|few|14|TRBV6-5
ASSYSTGQGATEAF
>TRBJ2-3|.|14|TRBV27
ASRGQGWGLTDTQY